This entry concerns a single T cell receptor (beta chain). The antigen remains undetermined. With a J-beta primer mix and a sample-barcoded 5' primer, a second PCR ran about 6 to 11 cycles. TCRdb re-analysed the 5' RACE reads in MiXCR, keeping a single row per CDR3 protein. This sample has 540,000 or so distinct CDR3 sequences, with about 25% found just once. Per germline, CDR1 SGHTA and CDR2 FQGTGA. This CDR3 has 16 residues. These data belong to a study of blood T cells in healthy people across ages. Notes on the study in general: Long-lived donors exceeded aged donors in naive CD4+ cells and diversity. Since the PBMCs were unsorted, naive and antigen-experienced cells could not be conclusively compared.

The sequence was collected from a woman between 65 and 79 years old in good health. The specimen sequenced was blood. The V call is TRBV7-3, the J call TRBJ2-7; 8 bases align to TRBD1. TRBJ2-1 explains the end of the DNA better; the J call may be wrong. DNA for the CDR3: TGTGCCAGCAGCCAACAGGGGGTGCGCACCTACAATGAGCAGTTCTTC. It codes for CASSQQGVRTYNEQFF.